The 5 T cell receptor beta chains below were found in one sample sequenced in a study of PD-L1 blockade in urothelial cancer. The data were produced by immunoSEQ multiplex PCR, yet TCRdb's version contains in-frame clones alone and is incomplete. The table shows some 120,000 clones, with more than 70% occurring only once. Time point reported: peripheral blood 6 weeks after treatment start. Sequencing used PBMCs, obtained around atezolizumab (anti-PD-L1) treatment. The receptors originated from a man in his fifties with urothelial cancer.

The chain recombines TRBV4-1 with TRBJ2-5; 12 nucleotides line up with TRBD2. Germline V gene sequence: CDR1 MGHRA, CDR2 YSYEKL. V trimming: 1 base; J trimming: 7 bases; junction bases outside the gene matches: 7. The CDR3 sequence is 16 residues long. The CDR3 is CASSQGLAGAIGTQYF. CDR3 DNA sequence: TGCGCCAGCAGCCAAGGACTAGCGGGAGCAATTGGGACCCAGTACTTC.

This clone has a single count. This sequence joins TRBV29-1 and TRBJ2-1; a possible D gene is TRBD2 (5 bases). Germline V gene lookup returns CDR1 SQVTM and CDR2 ANQGSEA. The CDR3 has 15 amino acids. Trimming shortened V by 3 bases and J by 7 bases, and 19 bases separated the two germline ends. The CDR3 DNA reads TGCAGCGTTGATGGTATTGGGCGGGTTCGAAATGAGCAGTTCTTC. Its translation: CSVDGIGRVRNEQFF.

This chain connects TRBV6-6 to TRBJ1-1; 7 positions agree with TRBD1. With 6 bases clipped from V and 1 base from J, the junction kept 2 bases outside the gene matches. Germline V gene data show CDR1 as MNHNY and CDR2 as SVGAGI (reference sequence). The length of the CDR3 is 13 residues. The CDR3 DNA reads as TGTGCCAGCAGGTGGACAGGGAACACTGAAGCTTTCTTT. Amino acid sequence: CASRWTGNTEAFF.

The chain has TRBV6-1 and TRBJ2-5; D might be TRBD1 (6 bases). V was shortened by 7 bases and J by 2 bases, with 17 bases between the two germline ends. Germline CDR1 MNHNS, CDR2 SASEGT. This CDR3 contains 15 residues. The CDR3 sequence: CASTLMGAVQETQYF. The DNA for the CDR3 is TGTGCCAGCACCCTCATGGGGGCGGTTCAAGAGACCCAGTACTTC.

The V gene is TRBV14, the J gene TRBJ2-7; 11 bases map to TRBD1. V gave up 4 bases and J gave up 4 bases; unmatched junction bases: 6. In germline, CDR1 is SGHDN, CDR2 FVKESK. This CDR3 comprises 15 residues. This CDR3 reads CASSPWTGGGYEQYF. In nucleotides, the CDR3 is TGTGCCAGCAGCCCATGGACAGGGGGCGGGTACGAGCAGTACTTC.